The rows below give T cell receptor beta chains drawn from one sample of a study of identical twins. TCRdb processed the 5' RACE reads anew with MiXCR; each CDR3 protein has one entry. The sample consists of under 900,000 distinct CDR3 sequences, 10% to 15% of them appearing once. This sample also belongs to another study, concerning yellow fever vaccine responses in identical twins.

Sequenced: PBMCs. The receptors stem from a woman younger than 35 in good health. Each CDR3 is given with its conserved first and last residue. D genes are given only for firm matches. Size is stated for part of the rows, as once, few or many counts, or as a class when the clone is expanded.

CDR3nt: TGCGCCAGCAGGGCAAATACAGGGTCTGGGGCCAACGTCCTGACTTTC; CDR3aa: CASRANTGSGANVLTF; j_gene: TRBJ2-6; d_gene: -; v_gene: TRBV4-1; abundance: few
CDR3nt: TGTGCCAGCAGTTACGGAGAGTTGACTAGCGGCCGCCCCCGATACAATGAGCAGTTCTTC; CDR3aa: CASSYGELTSGRPRYNEQFF; j_gene: TRBJ2-1; d_gene: TRBD2; v_gene: TRBV6-2/TRBV6-3; abundance: -
CDR3nt: TGTGCCAGCAGCCCCCGTCCCCCCTACGAGCAGTACTTC; CDR3aa: CASSPRPPYEQYF; j_gene: TRBJ2-7; d_gene: -; v_gene: TRBV3-1; abundance: few
CDR3nt: TGTGCCATCAGTGGGGCAGGGGTCGAGACCCAGTACTTC; CDR3aa: CAISGAGVETQYF; j_gene: TRBJ2-5; d_gene: -; v_gene: TRBV10-3; abundance: -
CDR3nt: TGTGCCAGCAGACCTAGCGGGGTGAGTTACAATGAGCAGTTCTTC; CDR3aa: CASRPSGVSYNEQFF; j_gene: TRBJ2-1; d_gene: TRBD2; v_gene: TRBV3-1; abundance: few
CDR3nt: TGTGCCAGCAGTTACGATCCAACCGGGACAGGGGGAAGCTCTGGAAACACCATATATTTT; CDR3aa: CASSYDPTGTGGSSGNTIYF; j_gene: TRBJ1-3; d_gene: TRBD1; v_gene: TRBV6-2/TRBV6-3; abundance: few
CDR3nt: TGTGCCAGCAGCTTCGGGACTGTACGGACCTACGAGCAGTACTTC; CDR3aa: CASSFGTVRTYEQYF; j_gene: TRBJ2-7; d_gene: -; v_gene: TRBV7-9; abundance: -
CDR3nt: TGTGCCAGCAGTTTGGGAAAGGCAACCGGGGGCTACGAGCAGTACTTC; CDR3aa: CASSLGKATGGYEQYF; j_gene: TRBJ2-7; d_gene: -; v_gene: TRBV28; abundance: many
CDR3nt: TGTGCCAGCAGCTTGTTTGGCAACCCAACTTCTAACTATGGCTACACCTTC; CDR3aa: CASSLFGNPTSNYGYTF; j_gene: TRBJ1-2; d_gene: -; v_gene: TRBV5-5; abundance: -
CDR3nt: TGTGCCAGCAGGGGGGATTGGTCCTACAATGAGCAGTTCTTC; CDR3aa: CASRGDWSYNEQFF; j_gene: TRBJ2-1; d_gene: -; v_gene: TRBV6-1; abundance: few
CDR3nt: TGTGCCAGCAGCCCGACAGCAGGGTTCACTGAAGCTTTCTTT; CDR3aa: CASSPTAGFTEAFF; j_gene: TRBJ1-1; d_gene: -; v_gene: TRBV3-1; abundance: -
CDR3nt: TGTGCCAGCAGTGGGCTGACTAGCGGAGATACGCAGTATTTT; CDR3aa: CASSGLTSGDTQYF; j_gene: TRBJ2-3; d_gene: TRBD2; v_gene: TRBV2; abundance: few
CDR3nt: TGTGCCAGCGGGTTGGGGCTGAACACTGAAGCTTTCTTT; CDR3aa: CASGLGLNTEAFF; j_gene: TRBJ1-1; d_gene: -; v_gene: TRBV6-6; abundance: few
CDR3nt: TGTGCCAGCAGTTTAGACTTTTCCTACAATGAGCAGTTCTTC; CDR3aa: CASSLDFSYNEQFF; j_gene: TRBJ2-1; d_gene: -; v_gene: TRBV12-3/TRBV12-4; abundance: many
CDR3nt: TGCGCCAGCAGCTTCTGGGGGGATAACTATGGCTACACCTTC; CDR3aa: CASSFWGDNYGYTF; j_gene: TRBJ1-2; d_gene: -; v_gene: TRBV5-1; abundance: once
CDR3nt: TGTGCCAGCAGCTTATCCGGGGCCATTAACTATGGCTACACCTTC; CDR3aa: CASSLSGAINYGYTF; j_gene: TRBJ1-2; d_gene: -; v_gene: TRBV7-9; abundance: -
CDR3nt: TGTGCCACCCAGGACAGGGGCCAGTCCTACGAGCAGTACTTC; CDR3aa: CATQDRGQSYEQYF; j_gene: TRBJ2-7; d_gene: TRBD1; v_gene: TRBV19; abundance: -
CDR3nt: TGTGCCAGCGGGGACAGAGGGGCAGATACGCAGTATTTT; CDR3aa: CASGDRGADTQYF; j_gene: TRBJ2-3; d_gene: TRBD1; v_gene: TRBV3-1; abundance: few
CDR3nt: TGTGCCAGCTCACCCTCTCCCACACAAGAGACCCAGTACTTC; CDR3aa: CASSPSPTQETQYF; j_gene: TRBJ2-5; d_gene: -; v_gene: TRBV18; abundance: few
CDR3nt: TGCGCCAGCAGCTTGTGGGAAGATACGCAGTATTTT; CDR3aa: CASSLWEDTQYF; j_gene: TRBJ2-3; d_gene: -; v_gene: TRBV5-1; abundance: -
CDR3nt: TGTGCCACCAGTGATTTGGGTTCAGTAAATGGCTACACCTTC; CDR3aa: CATSDLGSVNGYTF; j_gene: TRBJ1-2; d_gene: -; v_gene: TRBV24-1; abundance: few
CDR3nt: TGTGCCAGCAGTGGACTAACCAACGGGGAGCTGTTTTTT; CDR3aa: CASSGLTNGELFF; j_gene: TRBJ2-2; d_gene: -; v_gene: TRBV6-2/TRBV6-3; abundance: many